Following are 27 T cell receptor beta chains from one sample sequenced in a study of Graves' ophthalmopathy and Graves' hyperthyroidism. Beta-chain TCR CDR3 regions were amplified from RNA transcripts. RT-PCR was first run with HTBI primers, then multiplex PCR in a second round. TCRdb analysed the multiplex PCR reads with MiXCR anew, one entry per CDR3 protein. The table has around 600,000 distinct CDR3 sequences, more than 40% seen once. Sequences were obtained from peripheral blood. The receptors were sampled from an adult man with Graves' ophthalmopathy.

The CDR3 loop reads CASSRIQGLAGVETQYF. The CDR3 bases are TGTGCCAGCAGCCGGATACAGGGACTAGCGGGAGTGGAGACCCAGTACTTC. This chain joins TRBV5-6 and TRBJ2-5, with 14 bases fitting TRBD2. This CDR3 has 17 residues. CDR1 is SGHDT, CDR2 YYEEEE, per germline. With V trimmed by 4 bases and J by 5 bases, 10 bases remained unmatched.

The chain uses TRBV12-3 or TRBV12-4 and TRBJ2-1; either TRBD1 or TRBD2 may fit D (5 bases each). Trimming stripped 1 base from V and 6 bases from J, with 13 bases between. The CDR3 is made up of 15 amino acids. CDR3 bases: TGTGCCAGCAGTTTAGATGGGGGAGTAGGCAATGAGCAGTTCTTC. Its protein product is CASSLDGGVGNEQFF.

This clonotype was picked up many times. The rearrangement uses TRBV4-1 and TRBJ1-1; maybe TRBD1 (5 bases). The length of the CDR3 is 15 residues. CDR1 is MGHRA, CDR2 YSYEKL, per germline. Trimming pared 3 bases from V and 4 bases from J, leaving 15 bases between. In nucleotides, the CDR3 is TGCGCCAGCAGCCATATGGATCAGGGAGGCACTGAAGCTTTCTTT. Its translation is CASSHMDQGGTEAFF.

This clonotype was counted at least ten times. The V call is TRBV6-5, the J call TRBJ1-4; TRBD1 aligns across 10 bases. The V gene's germline CDR1 is MNHEY and CDR2 SVGAGI. V was pared by 5 bases and J by 6 bases, with 0 bases of the junction left unmatched. There are 13 residues in the CDR3. CDR3 sequence reads: CASSGTGDEKLFF. DNA for the CDR3: TGTGCCAGCAGTGGGACAGGGGATGAAAAACTGTTTTTT.

V is TRBV2 and J is TRBJ2-7, with 7 positions matching TRBD1. Looked up from germline, CDR1 is SNHLY and CDR2 is FYNNEI. The length of the CDR3 is 15 residues. Unmatched junction bases numbered 6, after V lost 3 bases and J lost 1 base. The CDR3 sequence is CASSDRQGPSYEQYF. The CDR3 DNA reads TGTGCCAGCAGTGACCGACAGGGACCGTCCTACGAGCAGTACTTC.

About this clonotype: The CDR3 carries no conserved terminal phenylalanine or tryptophan, so it likely arises from a read error. The chain couples TRBV25-1 to TRBJ1-2; possibly TRBD1 for D (6 bases). This CDR3 spans 17 amino acids. V was cut by 5 bases and J by 4 bases, with 23 bases left in between. In germline, CDR1 is MGHDK, CDR2 SYGVNS. CDR3 sequence (DNA): TGTGCCAGCAGTACCTCTAGGGGCGGGGGCGCCTTCTATGGCTACACCCTC. It yields the protein CASSTSRGGGAFYGYTL.

The sample holds many counts of this clonotype. This sequence joins TRBV2 and TRBJ2-2; D uncertain. CDR1 and CDR2 (germline): SNHLY, FYNNEI. CDR3 length equals 14 residues. Trimming shortened V by 4 bases and J by 2 bases, and 8 bases separated the two germline ends. CDR3 coding DNA: TGTGCCAGCAGTGCTGGGGAAAACACCGGGGAGCTGTTTTTT. This encodes CASSAGENTGELFF.

This sequence joins TRBV29-1 and TRBJ1-2, with a weak D call TRBD1 (5 bases). Germline V gene lookup returns CDR1 SQVTM and CDR2 ANQGSEA. V gave up 5 bases and J gave up 5 bases, with 9 bases separating them. The CDR3 sequence is 11 residues long. The CDR3, as DNA: TGCAGCGTTAGGGGTCTTTATGGCTACACCTTC. It is translated as CSVRGLYGYTF. The complete variable domain, with remaining parts taken from reference TRBV29-1 and TRBJ1-2, reads SAVISQKPSRDICQRGTSLTIQCQVDSQVTMMFWYRQQPGQSLTLIATANQGSEATYESGFVIDKFPISRPNLTFSTLTVSNMSPEDSSIYLCSVRGLYGYTFGSGTRLTVV.

Many counts were recorded for this clonotype. The chain is built from TRBV24-1 and TRBJ1-5; the match to TRBD1 covers 8 bases. Germline CDR1 and CDR2: KGHDR and SFDVKD. The V segment lost 4 bases and the J segment 2 bases; nucleotides outside the gene matches: 9. The CDR3 totals 17 residues. In nucleotides, the CDR3 is TGTGCCACCAGTGACCAGGACAGGGATGGACGCAATCAGCCCCAGCATTTT. It yields the protein CATSDQDRDGRNQPQHF.

The chain recombines TRBV19 with TRBJ2-3; 9 nucleotides agree with TRBD1. Per germline, CDR1 LNHDA and CDR2 SQIVND (reference sequence). The CDR3 is 14 amino acids. V shed 10 bases and J 3 bases; nucleotides not matched to a gene: 8. The CDR3 loop reads CATRRQGVTDTQYF. CDR3 bases: TGTGCCACTAGAAGACAGGGGGTGACAGATACGCAGTATTTT.

The chain carries TRBV9 and TRBJ2-2; D is perhaps TRBD1 (5 bases). Between the trimmed V and J ends, which lost 10 bases and 7 bases, there was a span of 17 bases. The germline gives CDR1 SGDLS, CDR2 YYNGEE. The length of the CDR3 is 13 residues. The CDR3 protein is CALRQGRDGELFF. The CDR3 DNA is TGTGCCCTGAGGCAGGGAAGGGACGGGGAGCTGTTTTTT.

This clonotype was picked up many times. The CDR3 sequence is CATQTVPDANEKLFF. The CDR3 nucleotides read TGTGCCACTCAGACGGTGCCGGACGCAAATGAAAAACTGTTTTTT. The chain carries TRBV7-9 and TRBJ1-4, with D unresolved. Trimming removed 10 bases from V and 5 bases from J, with 20 bases in between. The CDR3 is 15 residues long. CDR1 is SEHNR, CDR2 FQNEAQ, per germline (reference sequence).

This clonotype has only a few counts. The chain is built from TRBV5-5 and TRBJ2-2, with D possibly TRBD2 on 6 matching bases. Germline CDR1 SGHKS, CDR2 YYEKEE (reference sequence). The CDR3 loop spans 16 amino acids. The V end lost 1 base, the J end lost 3 bases, and 13 bases lay between the germline ends. CDR3 in amino acids: CASSLRPSDYTGELFF. The DNA for the CDR3 is TGTGCCAGCAGCTTGAGGCCTAGCGACTACACCGGGGAGCTGTTTTTT.

This clonotype appeared a few times. In nucleotides, the CDR3 is TGTGCCAGCAGCACGAGACCTAACCTTATGAACACTGAAGCTTTCTTT. This gives the protein CASSTRPNLMNTEAFF. The V call is TRBV9, the J call TRBJ1-1; D remains unclear. Trimming pared 4 bases from V and 0 bases from J, leaving 16 bases between. The CDR3 runs to 16 residues. Germline CDR1 is SGDLS and CDR2 is YYNGEE.

This clonotype was seen once. J is TRBJ1-4 and V is TRBV5-5; 9 nucleotides line up with TRBD1. CDR1 is SGHKS and CDR2 is YYEKEE in the germline V gene (reference sequence). The CDR3 totals 16 residues. After removal of 7 bases from V and 6 bases from J, the junction contained 13 bases not matched to a gene. As DNA, the CDR3 is TGTGCCAGCGGCTCCGGGACAGGGCTAGATGATGAAAAACTGTTTTTT. Protein product: CASGSGTGLDDEKLFF.

CDR3 nucleotide sequence: TGTGCCAGTAGTATAGACTATGGGGTCCAAGAGACCCAGTACTTC. It specifies CASSIDYGVQETQYF. The genes are TRBV19 and TRBJ2-5; D gene ambiguous. The V end was cut by 0 bases, the J end by 1 base, with 9 bases between. The CDR3 has 15 residues. Germline CDR1 and CDR2: LNHDA and SQIVND (reference sequence).

This clonotype has a handful of counts. V and J are TRBV12-3 or TRBV12-4 and TRBJ2-7, with TRBD2 matching over 10 bases. The CDR3 is 15 amino acids. V was pared by 6 bases and J by 6 bases, with 11 bases of the junction left unmatched. CDR3 nucleotide sequence: TGTGCCAGCAGCATTCACCTAGCGGGAGATCTCGAGCAGTACTTC. Protein sequence: CASSIHLAGDLEQYF.

This rearrangement joins TRBV4-1 to TRBJ2-7; 14 nucleotides match TRBD2. This CDR3 contains 17 residues. Trimming at V came to 4 bases and at J to 3 bases, leaving 8 bases not matched to a gene. The germline CDR1 and CDR2 sequences are MGHRA and YSYEKL. CDR3 loop: CASSPRTSGRQYYEQYF. CDR3 in DNA: TGCGCCAGCAGCCCTAGGACTAGCGGGAGGCAATACTACGAGCAGTACTTC.

The J gene is TRBJ2-2, the V gene TRBV20-1, with 12 positions matching TRBD2. Germline trimming cut 2 bases from V and 4 bases from J; bases unmatched to any gene: 5. CDR3 size: 16 residues. Per the germline V gene, CDR1 is DFQATT and CDR2 is SNEGSKA (reference sequence). The CDR3 protein is CSARPSGRAPTGELFF. The CDR3 coding sequence is TGCAGTGCTAGACCTAGCGGGAGGGCGCCCACCGGGGAGCTGTTTTTT.

This clonotype has a count of ten or more. The rearrangement joins TRBV7-6 to TRBJ2-5, with D uncertain. Germline CDR1 SGHVS, CDR2 FNYEAQ. This CDR3 has 12 residues. Between the trimmed V and J ends, which lost 3 bases and 1 base, there was a span of 3 bases. CDR3 sequence (DNA): TGTGCCAGCAGCTTTTCCCAAGAGACCCAGTACTTC. It codes for CASSFSQETQYF.

This clonotype was recorded many times. This chain connects TRBV7-2 to TRBJ2-7; D possibly matches TRBD1 or TRBD2 (5 bases each). The CDR3 spans 15 residues. Germline V gene data show CDR1 as SGHTA and CDR2 as FQGNSA. V was pared by 1 base and J by 6 bases, with 16 bases between. The CDR3 nucleotides read TGTGCCAGCAGCTTAGTGGGACCAGGGATGGGCGAGCAGTACTTC. It is translated as CASSLVGPGMGEQYF.

This clonotype was seen many times. This chain links TRBV7-6 with TRBJ1-4; 7 bases fit TRBD1. Trimming removed 5 bases from V and 5 bases from J; junction bases left unmatched: 5. Germline V gene data show CDR1 as SGHVS and CDR2 as FNYEAQ. CDR3 length: 14 amino acids. Written as DNA, the CDR3 is TGTGCCAGCAGCCTACGGACAGGAAATGAAAAACTGTTTTTT. The encoded protein is CASSLRTGNEKLFF.

There are many counts of this clonotype. The chain carries TRBV19 and TRBJ2-7; no firm D call. V shed 4 bases and J shed 3 bases, with 10 bases lying between them. Germline lookup yields CDR1 LNHDA and CDR2 SQIVND (reference sequence). CDR3 length: 13 amino acids. CDR3 bases: TGTGCCAGTAGTAGAGAAGGATACTACGAGCAGTACTTC. Translating gives CASSREGYYEQYF.

The chain employs TRBV6-6 and TRBJ1-6; D is undetermined. Germline V gene sequence: CDR1 MNHNY, CDR2 SVGAGI (reference sequence). The CDR3 contains 14 residues. V was clipped by 1 base and J by 7 bases, with 8 bases between them. The chain's CDR3 is CASSYYSNNSPLHF. CDR3 DNA: TGTGCCAGCAGTTACTATTCCAACAATTCACCCCTCCACTTT.

This clonotype was observed many times. The chain uses TRBV10-3 and TRBJ1-1; 7 bases align to TRBD1. The CDR3 runs to 18 residues. After removal of 2 bases from V and 0 bases from J, the junction contained 12 bases not matched to a gene. Per germline, CDR1 ENHRY and CDR2 SYGVKD. The DNA of the CDR3 is TGTGCCATCAGTGAGAAGACCCTGCCGACAGGGATGAACACTGAAGCTTTCTTT. It codes for CAISEKTLPTGMNTEAFF.

As for this clonotype: At one boundary the junction diverges from the germline segment, which might be a read error. The chain couples TRBV10-3 to TRBJ1-2; no clear D. In germline, CDR1 is ENHRY, CDR2 SYGVKD. The CDR3 has 13 amino acids. In DNA, the CDR3 is TGTGCCAGCAGTTACTTGAATAACTATGGCTACACCTTC. As protein: CASSYLNNYGYTF.

This clonotype was seen a handful of times. This rearrangement joins TRBV12-3 or TRBV12-4 to TRBJ2-5; 7 bases agree with TRBD2. V shed 5 bases, J shed 5 bases, and the junction held 11 bases outside the gene matches. This CDR3 contains 15 residues. This chain's CDR3 is CASSDRTSWWETQYF. The CDR3 DNA reads TGTGCCAGCAGTGATAGGACTAGTTGGTGGGAGACCCAGTACTTC.